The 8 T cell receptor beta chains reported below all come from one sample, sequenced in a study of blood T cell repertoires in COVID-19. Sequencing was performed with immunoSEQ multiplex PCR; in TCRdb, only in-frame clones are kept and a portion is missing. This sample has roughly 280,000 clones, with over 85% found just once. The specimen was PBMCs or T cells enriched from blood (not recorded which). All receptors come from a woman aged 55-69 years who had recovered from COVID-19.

The CDR3 spells CATTQGANTGELFF. As DNA, the CDR3 is TGCGCCACGACACAGGGGGCGAACACCGGGGAGCTGTTTTTT. The chain links TRBV5-1 to TRBJ2-2, with TRBD1 identical over 8 bases. The CDR3 is 14 residues long. J lost 0 bases, V lost 9 bases, and 4 bases had no gene match. Germline loops: CDR1 SGHRS, CDR2 YFSETQ.

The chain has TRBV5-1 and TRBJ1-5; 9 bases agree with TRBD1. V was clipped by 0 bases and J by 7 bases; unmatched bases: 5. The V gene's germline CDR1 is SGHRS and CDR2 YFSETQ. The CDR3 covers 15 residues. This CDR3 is CASSLDGTGLQPQHF. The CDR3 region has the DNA TGCGCCAGCAGCTTGGACGGGACAGGGTTACAGCCCCAGCATTTT.

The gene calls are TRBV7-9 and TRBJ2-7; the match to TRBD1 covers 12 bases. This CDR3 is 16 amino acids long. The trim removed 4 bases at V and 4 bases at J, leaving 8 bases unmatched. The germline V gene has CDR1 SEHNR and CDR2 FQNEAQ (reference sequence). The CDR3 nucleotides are TGTGCCAGCAGCTGGACCGGGACAGGGGGCCCGTACGAGCAGTACTTC. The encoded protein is CASSWTGTGGPYEQYF.

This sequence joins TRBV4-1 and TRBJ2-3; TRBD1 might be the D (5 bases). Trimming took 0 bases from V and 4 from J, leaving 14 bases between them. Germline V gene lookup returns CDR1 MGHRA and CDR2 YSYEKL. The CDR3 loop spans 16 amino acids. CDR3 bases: TGCGCCAGCAGCCAAGATTGGGGCAGGGTTGCAGATACGCAGTATTTT. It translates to CASSQDWGRVADTQYF.

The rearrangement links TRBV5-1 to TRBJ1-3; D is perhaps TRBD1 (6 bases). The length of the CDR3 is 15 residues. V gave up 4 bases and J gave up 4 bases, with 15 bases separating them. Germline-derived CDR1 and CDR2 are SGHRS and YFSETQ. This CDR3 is CASSPPQGNGNTIYF. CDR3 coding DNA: TGCGCCAGCAGCCCACCGCAGGGGAACGGAAACACCATATATTTT.

CDR3 sequence (DNA): TGTGCCAGCAGTGACAACGACAGGGGAGAGACCCAGTACTTC. Its protein is CASSDNDRGETQYF. The chain links TRBV2 to TRBJ2-5, with 8 nucleotides matching TRBD1. This CDR3 has 14 residues. Germline CDR1 and CDR2: SNHLY and FYNNEI. The V and J ends lost 3 bases and 4 bases, in that order; junction bases with no gene match: 4.

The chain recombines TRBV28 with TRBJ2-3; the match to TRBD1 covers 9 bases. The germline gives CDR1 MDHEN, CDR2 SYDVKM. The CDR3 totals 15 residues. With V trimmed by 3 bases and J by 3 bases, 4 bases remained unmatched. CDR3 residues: CASSFRTGVTDTQYF. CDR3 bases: TGTGCCAGCAGTTTCCGGACAGGGGTTACAGATACGCAGTATTTT.

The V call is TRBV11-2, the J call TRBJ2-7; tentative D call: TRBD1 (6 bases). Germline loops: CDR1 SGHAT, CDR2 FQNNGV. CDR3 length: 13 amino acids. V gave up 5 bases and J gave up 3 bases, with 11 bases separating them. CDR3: CASSRTDYYEQYF. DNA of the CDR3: TGTGCCAGCAGCCGGACAGACTACTACGAGCAGTACTTC.